This T cell receptor beta chain was obtained from a study of T cells in Graves' hyperthyroidism and ophthalmopathy. About the research overall: Blood was drawn when the patient was first diagnosed and still untreated. Study outcomes and limitations: Blood also showed most of the thyroid clonotypes that were expanded above 0.001.

The J segment lost 5 bases and the V segment lost 3 bases, leaving 4 bases of the junction unmatched. The length of the CDR3 is 15 residues. Germline CDR1 reads SGHTA; CDR2 reads FQGNSA. The CDR3 regions of TCR beta were amplified from RNA transcripts. The HTBI primer set was used in a first-round RT-PCR of the TCR CDR3. TCRdb redid the calling of the multiplex PCR reads with MiXCR, one entry per CDR3 protein. The sample contains 350,000 to 400,000 distinct CDR3 sequences, around 20% of which appear only once. The table lists this clonotype with many counts. What it recognizes is unknown. V usage is TRBV7-2 and J usage is TRBJ1-5; 10 nucleotides align to TRBD1. The material sequenced was blood. This receptor was obtained from a man aged 18 to 29 with Graves' ophthalmopathy. CDR3 protein: CASSFGQGVDQPQHF. In nucleotides, the CDR3 is TGTGCCAGCAGCTTTGGACAGGGGGTGGATCAGCCCCAGCATTTT.